Each of the 3 T cell receptor beta chains below was sequenced from the same sample in a study of T cell repertoires in cytomegalovirus infection. One entry per CDR3 protein results from TCRdb running MiXCR on the reads. The top ten clones hold under 30% of a sample with around 200,000 distinct CDR3 sequences, approximately 17% of them seen once. Sequencing was performed on CD8+ T cells from PBMCs. All receptors come from a human donor in good health (CMV status not recorded). Some clones in this sample may be carry-over from other donors' samples.

The chain joins TRBV6-2 or TRBV6-3 to TRBJ2-5; TRBD2 matches 7 bases. With 6 bases clipped from V and 4 bases from J, the junction kept 11 bases outside the gene matches. Germline CDR1 MNHEY, CDR2 SVGEGT. The CDR3 extends over 15 amino acids. CDR3 DNA: TGTGCCAGCAGAGCCACGGCGGGGGACGGAGAGACCCAGTACTTC. This encodes CASRATAGDGETQYF.

This clonotype was seen only a few times. The chain combines TRBV12-3 or TRBV12-4 with TRBJ1-1, with 9 bases identical to TRBD1. CDR3 size: 16 residues. V shed 7 bases and J 1 base; nucleotides not matched to a gene: 10. The CDR3 DNA is TGTGCCAGCACCAGGCCGGGACAGGGATGGAACACTGAAGCTTTCTTT. As protein: CASTRPGQGWNTEAFF.

V usage is TRBV7-8 and J usage is TRBJ1-1; D unresolved. V lost 1 base and J lost 1, with 7 bases in between. This CDR3 spans 14 amino acids. Per the germline V gene, CDR1 is SGHVS and CDR2 is FQNEAQ. The CDR3 spells CASSLGHQNTEAFF. CDR3 nucleotides: TGTGCCAGCAGCTTAGGACACCAGAACACTGAAGCTTTCTTT.